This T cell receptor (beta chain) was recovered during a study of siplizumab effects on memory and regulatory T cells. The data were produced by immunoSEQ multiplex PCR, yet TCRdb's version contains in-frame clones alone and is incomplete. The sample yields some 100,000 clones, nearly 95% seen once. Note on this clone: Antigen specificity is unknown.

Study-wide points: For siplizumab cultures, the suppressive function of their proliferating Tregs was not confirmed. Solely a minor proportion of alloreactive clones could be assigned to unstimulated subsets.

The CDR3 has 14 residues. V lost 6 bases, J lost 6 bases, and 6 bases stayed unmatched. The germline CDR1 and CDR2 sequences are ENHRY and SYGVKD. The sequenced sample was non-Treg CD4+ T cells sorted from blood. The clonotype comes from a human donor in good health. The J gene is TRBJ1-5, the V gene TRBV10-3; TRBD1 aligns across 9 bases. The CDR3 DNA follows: TGTGCCATCAGCCGGGACAGGGTATTTCAGCCCCAGCATTTT. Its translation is CAISRDRVFQPQHF.